This TCR beta chain is from a study of cytomegalovirus exposure and HLA in healthy donors (dated by TCRdb to about 2017). Turning to the overall study: An earlier analysis of several hundred of the donors reported 250 to 300 Gb of sequence data and 120 million or so unique TCR beta sequences from about 200 million T cells. Approximately 300 gigabases of sequencing data and roughly 80 million unique TCR sequences made up an early release that covered approximately 700 HLA-typed donors. Of the roughly 400 genotyped donors, approximately 81% were placed in the genetic ancestry cluster associated with self-reported Caucasian donors. The aim of the study was to test whether cataloging public T cell receptors could identify signatures of past pathogen exposure. The T cell repertoires of several hundred subjects were profiled by immunosequencing and related to cytomegalovirus serostatus. A separate validation cohort of 100 to 150 different subjects was used in addition to the approximately 640-subject first cohort. High-throughput TCR immunosequencing, statistical association of individual TCRs with disease status, and machine learning were combined to predict cytomegalovirus infection status. A later analysis re-examined previously published TCR beta repertoires from more than 600 donors and added high-resolution HLA genotyping to investigate patterns of TCR occurrence. Rather than using new phenotypic data, the later analysis identified candidate immune exposures from TCR beta sequences and from how often those sequences occurred across donors. An earlier analysis of approximately 630 of the donors applied high-throughput TCR beta sequencing to assess whether each TCR beta V gene segment acted as functional or pseudogenic. Donor age, sex, ethnicity and CMV serostatus were collected together with the repertoire data. A later genetic analysis took genome-wide SNP genotypes for about 55% of the roughly 670 donors and used that subset as a discovery cohort. All discovery cohort repertoires had been generated on a single sequencing platform. Both class I and class II loci were covered by HLA typing, at four-digit resolution. Typing coverage varied by locus: about 629-630 donors for A, B, C, DRB1 and DQB1; approximately 500 for DQA1; around 610 for DPA1; 450 to 480 for DPB1. Four to six DR-DQ haplotypes were handled as single units for association and clustering, since linkage in the cohort was strong. Among under 450 genotyped donors of the cohort, an average of 235,054 unique TCR beta nucleotide sequences were sequenced per donor, roughly 18% of them non-productive.

The receptor library was made with the immunoSEQ multiplex PCR assay. A mixture of 60 forward primers for TCR Vbeta segments and 13 reverse primers for TCR Jbeta segments was used in the multiplex PCR. Amplification of the CDR3 region of rearranged TCR beta genes was performed with a multiplex PCR assay on genomic DNA. The amplified TCR beta libraries were sequenced on the Illumina HiSeq System as 87-base-pair reads. As for the original processing: Across the 600 to 700 repertoires, a later analysis counted tens of millions of unique TCR beta chains, around 11 million of which were shared by at least two donors. Raw reads were error-corrected and collapsed into unique sequences with a nearest-neighbor algorithm that merged closely related sequences to remove PCR and sequencing errors. CDR3 sequences were aligned to IMGT reference sequences to assign V, D and J gene segments. For a sequence to be retained, a match of at least six nucleotides to both a V gene segment and a J gene segment was required. Rearrangements were called productive when the CDR3 lacked stop codons and stayed in frame with V and J; all others were non-productive. Following IMGT convention, CDR3 was defined as the stretch from the second conserved V-encoded cysteine to the conserved J-encoded phenylalanine. In an earlier analysis of roughly 580 of the donors, sequences lacking an unambiguous match to a single V gene segment were excluded. An earlier analysis of some 610 of the donors called V segments functional above 56.7% productive rearrangements and segregating when the between-donor standard deviation exceeded 5%. A statistical classification framework was built for diagnosing cytomegalovirus status from the catalog of TCR beta chain sequences. A later analysis assigned V and J genes by comparing TCR nucleotide sequences with IMGT/GENE-DB human TR gene sequences. The TCRdist pipeline was used in a later analysis to assign CDR3 sequences and most-parsimonious VDJ recombination scenarios. In a later analysis, each TCR beta chain was defined by its CDR3 amino acid sequence together with its V-gene family, and reads lacking a unique V-gene family were excluded. A later analysis removed 450 to 600 highly shared, low-generation-probability nucleotide sequences to deal with suspected cross-contamination and a sequencing artifact. In a later analysis, a clonal expansion index for each public chain was calculated from normalized within-repertoire ranks of inferred template counts. In a later analysis, generation probabilities were computed using a VDJ recombination model fitted to out-of-frame rearrangements, and the results were checked against IGoR. Hypergeometric tests were used in a later analysis to score TCR-TCR, TCR-HLA and TCR-CMV co-occurrence, with a repertoire-size bias correction applied to the TCR pairs. To estimate false discovery rates, a later analysis permuted the HLA or CMV assignments 20 times. In a later analysis, co-occurring TCRs were grouped using DBSCAN, with TCRdist sequence similarity added in when clustering inside HLA-allele-positive subsets. Repertoires with fewer than 30,000 or more than 120,000 public chains, plus five repertoires with anomalous nucleotide sharing, were excluded from co-occurrence clustering. This immuneACCESS table, as held by TCRdb, lists in-frame sequences with V and J called but not all clones. Of the missing ones, under half trace to an unresolved V gene in checked studies; the others have no known cause. V and J calls and clone size are those listed in that table; D and trimming were worked out from the DNA. This specimen's table enumerates 150,000 to 200,000 clones. The biggest ten clones account for approximately 6.5% of the sample.

V loses 7 bases at its end and J loses 3 bases; junction bases beyond the gene matches: 5. Sequences WSHSY (CDR1) and SAAADI (CDR2) are obtained from the germline V gene. Reading from cysteine to phenylalanine, the CDR3 counts 14 amino acids. The only DNA kept is the CDR3, 42 bases in frame from the first base. The full study reports these points: The sequencing pipeline was judged likely to have produced a cluster of highly shared sequence variants as a technical artifact. Correlated functional status among segregating V segments might reflect linkage disequilibrium, but an unknown experimental factor could not be ruled out. Only TCR beta chains were sequenced in this cohort, and the absence of alpha or paired-chain data limited detectable features. An association between a missense DCLRE1C variant and V-gene and J-gene trimming of TCR beta chains was found in a later genetic analysis and replicated in an independent cohort. The 87-base-pair reads could not distinguish some IMGT-functional V segments, including TRBV6-2 and TRBV6-3, so those segments were excluded. The authors suggested that the approach could potentially be extended to other disease states and immunological phenotypes. In a later genetic analysis, fewer N-insertions in productive TCRs were reported among donors in an Asian-associated ancestry cluster than the approximately 630-donor mean. The earlier analysis of nearly 600 of the donors excluded 15 to 20 rarely observed V segments, including chromosome 9 orphons, because counts were too low. Most TCR sequences were observed very rarely across donors, whereas some public TCRs were present in many individuals. The study listed approximately 160 TCR beta chains as associated with cytomegalovirus. Because HLA typing was missing for some donors at each locus, association tests included only the typed subset. In a later analysis, several top co-occurrence clusters were reported to appear linked to parvovirus B19, influenza, CMV and Epstein-Barr virus. According to a later analysis, most CMV-associated TCR beta chains appeared to be HLA-restricted, and the HLA associations seemed to be driven largely by CMV exposure. A later analysis found that TCR association rates varied across HLA loci, with DRB1 alleles showing the most associated TCRs and HLA-C alleles the fewest. Broadly in line with IMGT annotations, most TCR beta V segments showed up in productive rearrangements about 87% or about 30% of the time in an earlier analysis of about 500 of the donors. Strong co-occurrence of HLA alleles, especially DR and DQ, made assigning TCR associations to individual alleles difficult. In a later analysis, HLA-associated TCR beta chains were found to be more clonally expanded and to have lower generation probabilities than equally common non-associated chains. A few of the identified cytomegalovirus-associated TCR beta chains were confirmed in vitro to be specific for cytomegalovirus antigens. A further reported finding was that TCR beta sequences accurately predicted the HLA-A and HLA-B alleles for most subjects in the first cohort. The only immune exposure information available for the cohort was CMV serostatus. In both the original and validation cohorts, the classifier was reported to diagnose cytomegalovirus status with high specificity and sensitivity. Roughly uniform sequencing depth across donors was assumed in presence/absence analyses, although this assumption may not hold. A later analysis associated 15,000 to 20,000 TCR beta sequences with specific HLA alleles at a false discovery rate of 0.05.

The cohort was made up of 500 to 800 healthy bone marrow donors. At the time of sampling, all cohort members were nominally healthy, though unrecorded immune exposures were likely present. The donor tested CMV seronegative, placing the donor among the 300 to 400 seronegative members of the cohort. Each donor provided a peripheral blood sample, and peripheral blood mononuclear cells were used for TCR beta sequencing. The Qiagen DNeasy Blood Extraction Kit was used to extract genomic DNA from the blood cell samples. Turning to this clone: It has no known antigen specificity.

Sequencing was done on a sample of PBMCs. Recombination linked TRBV10-2 to TRBJ2-3; the junction holds 9 bases that match TRBD1. This receptor was obtained from a man aged 25-45 years in good health and CMV-seronegative. CDR3 sequence: CASTRDRVTDTQYF. The nucleotide sequence is given as TGCGCCAGCACCCGGGACAGGGTAACAGATACGCAGTATTTT.